A selection of T cell receptor beta chains follows, all from one sample in a study of blood T cell repertoires in COVID-19. The protocol was immunoSEQ multiplex PCR, while the TCRdb copy is restricted to in-frame clones and leaves out a portion. The table lists 200,000 to 300,000 clones, roughly 86% of them singletons. The sample consisted of peripheral blood. All receptors derive from a man aged 35-49 years who had recovered from COVID-19. Both conserved end residues are part of each CDR3. The order of the fields is clone size, J gene, V gene, CDR3 protein. A clone size is listed for some rows: how often the clone was seen (once, few, many), or a class if it is expanded.

clone size: few; J gene: TRBJ1-5; V gene: TRBV7-8; CDR3 protein: CASSLGGGGRNQPQHF
clone size: .; J gene: TRBJ2-2; V gene: TRBV24-1; CDR3 protein: CATSGVLQGLVLTSGGKGELFF
clone size: once; J gene: TRBJ2-7; V gene: TRBV4-3; CDR3 protein: CASSPGTSGSSYEQYF
clone size: .; J gene: TRBJ1-6; V gene: TRBV19; CDR3 protein: CASSIVGGSNSPLHF
clone size: .; J gene: TRBJ1-5; V gene: TRBV7-9; CDR3 protein: CASSPAGAYQPQHF
clone size: once; J gene: TRBJ1-2; V gene: TRBV4-3; CDR3 protein: CASSRGANYGYTF
clone size: .; J gene: TRBJ1-4; V gene: TRBV27; CDR3 protein: CASGASEKLFF
clone size: .; J gene: TRBJ2-3; V gene: TRBV9; CDR3 protein: CASSFPRSGEVDTQYF
clone size: .; J gene: TRBJ2-1; V gene: TRBV12-2; CDR3 protein: CASRSRQGPLNEQFF
clone size: .; J gene: TRBJ2-3; V gene: TRBV11-2; CDR3 protein: CASSPTTSGRSTDTQYF
clone size: .; J gene: TRBJ1-2; V gene: TRBV29-1; CDR3 protein: CSVVSQDQGFGYTF
clone size: .; J gene: TRBJ1-2; V gene: TRBV2; CDR3 protein: CASMTANYGYTF
clone size: .; J gene: TRBJ2-7; V gene: TRBV7-8; CDR3 protein: CASSPRAGIYEQYF
clone size: .; J gene: TRBJ2-2; V gene: TRBV7-5; CDR3 protein: CARSLYEGYTGELFF
clone size: .; J gene: TRBJ1-1; V gene: TRBV10-3; CDR3 protein: CAISRVGGTEAFF
clone size: .; J gene: TRBJ1-2; V gene: TRBV7-9; CDR3 protein: CASSPPGNYGYTF
clone size: many; J gene: TRBJ1-6; V gene: TRBV7-6; CDR3 protein: CASSFRGPNSPLHF
clone size: .; J gene: TRBJ2-4; V gene: TRBV19; CDR3 protein: CASSTGRGSKNIQYF
clone size: .; J gene: TRBJ1-6; V gene: TRBV27; CDR3 protein: CASHGGSPTFNSPLHF
clone size: .; J gene: TRBJ2-3; V gene: TRBV6-5; CDR3 protein: CASSYSGGTDTQYF
clone size: .; J gene: TRBJ1-2; V gene: TRBV19; CDR3 protein: CASRWTGVFNYGYTF
clone size: .; J gene: TRBJ1-2; V gene: TRBV27; CDR3 protein: CASTGQGAAYGYTF
clone size: .; J gene: TRBJ1-2; V gene: TRBV9; CDR3 protein: CASSVGSVDGYTF
clone size: .; J gene: TRBJ2-1; V gene: TRBV19; CDR3 protein: CASSETGTGLSGHNEQFF
clone size: .; J gene: TRBJ2-3; V gene: TRBV13; CDR3 protein: CASSLYQGALGTDTQYF
clone size: .; J gene: TRBJ1-2; V gene: TRBV6-5; CDR3 protein: CASIPDRGIGYTF
clone size: .; J gene: TRBJ2-5; V gene: TRBV7-9; CDR3 protein: CASSLSTGGRETQYF
clone size: .; J gene: TRBJ1-1; V gene: TRBV12-5; CDR3 protein: CASGLVRPGQGVINTEAFF
clone size: .; J gene: TRBJ1-2; V gene: TRBV6-5; CDR3 protein: CASRPQGVGGYGYTF
clone size: .; J gene: TRBJ2-7; V gene: TRBV18; CDR3 protein: CASSLEDRFNEQYF
clone size: .; J gene: TRBJ2-7; V gene: TRBV11-2; CDR3 protein: CASSLEGPAAEQYF
clone size: .; J gene: TRBJ2-3; V gene: TRBV7-9; CDR3 protein: CASSPIAGPSTDTQYF
clone size: .; J gene: TRBJ2-2; V gene: TRBV7-8; CDR3 protein: CASSLSGWNTGELFF
clone size: .; J gene: TRBJ2-6; V gene: TRBV7-7; CDR3 protein: CASSSSTGGTNVLTF
clone size: once; J gene: TRBJ2-7; V gene: TRBV2; CDR3 protein: CASSEAVLYEQYF
clone size: .; J gene: TRBJ2-2; V gene: TRBV6-5; CDR3 protein: CASSSAGTGELFF
clone size: .; J gene: TRBJ1-5; V gene: TRBV6-4; CDR3 protein: CASREDRSNNQPQHF
clone size: .; J gene: TRBJ1-2; V gene: TRBV29-1; CDR3 protein: CSITGVDGYTF
clone size: .; J gene: TRBJ2-7; V gene: TRBV2; CDR3 protein: CASSEQGNLGIYEQYF
clone size: .; J gene: TRBJ2-3; V gene: TRBV5-4; CDR3 protein: CASSRDRGSGDTQYF
clone size: .; J gene: TRBJ2-5; V gene: TRBV6-5; CDR3 protein: CASSYSRLETQYF
clone size: .; J gene: TRBJ1-1; V gene: TRBV29-1; CDR3 protein: CSATGQSITNTEAFF
clone size: .; J gene: TRBJ2-3; V gene: TRBV6-2/TRBV6-3; CDR3 protein: CASSLWRDSTDTQYF
clone size: .; J gene: TRBJ2-3; V gene: TRBV13; CDR3 protein: CASSRRPGTSGTSTDTQYF
clone size: .; J gene: TRBJ2-7; V gene: TRBV4-1; CDR3 protein: CASSQVEGLAGGMGYEQYF
clone size: once; J gene: TRBJ1-6; V gene: TRBV3-1/TRBV3-2; CDR3 protein: CASSQAGFASPLHF
clone size: .; J gene: TRBJ2-5; V gene: TRBV4-2; CDR3 protein: CASSQDLAGLAGGPQETQYF
clone size: .; J gene: TRBJ1-2; V gene: TRBV12-5; CDR3 protein: CASGLVAVYGYTF
clone size: .; J gene: TRBJ2-2; V gene: TRBV19; CDR3 protein: CASSIGLRRTGELFF
clone size: .; J gene: TRBJ2-7; V gene: TRBV6-5; CDR3 protein: CASRDSSGSSYEQYF
clone size: .; J gene: TRBJ2-7; V gene: TRBV6-6; CDR3 protein: CASSTRGGGLLHEQYF
clone size: .; J gene: TRBJ1-6; V gene: TRBV5-1; CDR3 protein: CASSLVGGGNSPLHF
clone size: .; J gene: TRBJ1-2; V gene: TRBV11-2; CDR3 protein: CASSLTNRGANYGYTF
clone size: once; J gene: TRBJ2-1; V gene: TRBV7-2; CDR3 protein: CASRAAGHNEQFF
clone size: once; J gene: TRBJ1-2; V gene: TRBV7-2; CDR3 protein: CASSARQEYYGYTF
clone size: .; J gene: TRBJ2-5; V gene: TRBV12-1; CDR3 protein: CASPRATGGQETQYF
clone size: .; J gene: TRBJ2-5; V gene: TRBV18; CDR3 protein: CASSPLAGQFQYF
clone size: .; J gene: TRBJ2-1; V gene: TRBV6-4; CDR3 protein: CASSAGGSYNEQFF
clone size: .; J gene: TRBJ2-1; V gene: TRBV7-2; CDR3 protein: CASSYGTSGSSYNEQFF
clone size: .; J gene: TRBJ1-1; V gene: TRBV6-6; CDR3 protein: CASNSTSSEAFF